Each of the 9 T cell receptor beta chains below was sequenced from the same sample in a study of cytomegalovirus exposure and HLA in healthy donors. Vbeta (60) and Jbeta (13) primers were used in the PCR. The repertoire was sequenced with immunoSEQ multiplex PCR; TCRdb's copy has only in-frame clones and lacks some. The sample lists around 200,000 clones, roughly 78% occurring once. Sequenced sample: PBMCs. The source is a boy aged 5-17 years in good health and CMV-seronegative.

The J gene is TRBJ1-3, the V gene TRBV9; D is uncertain. V was clipped by 2 bases and J by 0 bases, with 6 bases between them. Germline CDR1 reads SGDLS; CDR2 reads YYNGEE. This CDR3 comprises 14 residues. The CDR3 spells CASSVGSSGNTIYF. The DNA for the CDR3 is TGTGCCAGCAGCGTGGGGAGCTCTGGAAACACCATATATTTT.

To note about this clone: This specimen includes other DNA sequences encoding the same CDR3. The gene calls are TRBV5-1 and TRBJ1-1; TRBD1 agrees at 7 bases. The CDR3 contains 14 residues. The germline V gene encodes CDR1 SGHRS and CDR2 YFSETQ. The V segment lost 1 base and the J segment 1 base; nucleotides outside the gene matches: 1. The CDR3 here is CASSLSGGNTEAFF. The CDR3 nucleotides read TGCGCCAGCAGCTTGTCAGGGGGGAACACTGAAGCTTTCTTT.

This clone is a singleton in its sample. The J gene is TRBJ2-7, the V gene TRBV12-5, with D possibly being TRBD2 (5 bases). Germline V gives CDR1 LGHNT, CDR2 FRNRAP. The CDR3 totals 13 residues. Between the trimmed V and J ends, which lost 6 bases and 6 bases, there was a span of 15 bases. CDR3 protein: CASGFGLEVEQYF. The CDR3 coding sequence is TGTGCTAGTGGGTTCGGCTTGGAGGTCGAGCAGTACTTC.

This chain links TRBV5-6 with TRBJ2-5, with 10 bases identical to TRBD1. The CDR3 has 15 amino acids. The germline V gene encodes CDR1 SGHDT and CDR2 YYEEEE. V lost 0 bases and J lost 5; bases outside the gene matches: 4. This CDR3 is CASSLGGQGWETQYF. The CDR3 DNA is TGTGCCAGCAGCTTGGGGGGACAGGGGTGGGAGACCCAGTACTTC.

This chain joins TRBV6-5 and TRBJ1-1; D perhaps matches TRBD1 (6 bases). CDR3 size: 14 residues. Between the trimmed V and J ends, which lost 11 bases and 5 bases, there was a span of 21 bases. Germline V gives CDR1 MNHEY, CDR2 SVGAGI. The chain's CDR3 is CASSRGARGTEAFF. The CDR3 nucleotides are TGTGCCTCTAGTCGGGGGGCGAGAGGGACTGAAGCTTTCTTT.

The chain joins TRBV5-1 to TRBJ1-3, with 9 nucleotides matching TRBD1. With V trimmed by 0 bases and J by 0 bases, 1 base remained unmatched. The CDR3 contains 16 residues. CDR1 SGHRS and CDR2 YFSETQ come from the germline V gene. The CDR3 coding sequence is TGCGCCAGCAGCTTGGGGGACAGGGTCTCTGGAAACACCATATATTTT. This gives the protein CASSLGDRVSGNTIYF. The variable domain in full, completed from reference TRBV5-1 and TRBJ1-3, reads KAGVTQTPRYLIKTRGQQVTLSCSPISGHRSVSWYQQTPGQGLQFLFEYFSETQRNKGNFPGRFSGRQFSNSRSEMNVSTLELGDSALYLCASSLGDRVSGNTIYFGEGSWLTVV.

CDR3 sequence reads: CASSPASEQFF. The CDR3 DNA follows: TGTGCCAGCAGCCCCGCGTCTGAGCAGTTCTTC. The chain links TRBV7-2 to TRBJ2-1; D remains unclear. CDR3 size: 11 residues. The V and J ends lost 5 bases and 9 bases respectively, with 8 bases between them. Germline loops: CDR1 SGHTA, CDR2 FQGNSA.

With respect to this clone: Other DNA sequences from this sample encode an identical CDR3 as well. This sequence joins TRBV5-1 and TRBJ1-1; maybe TRBD1 (6 bases). From germline, CDR1 is SGHRS and CDR2 YFSETQ. The CDR3 has 14 amino acids. The ends were cut back, 1 base at V and 5 bases at J, with 12 bases in the middle. The CDR3 bases are TGCGCCAGCAGCTTGAGGGGGGAGGGGACTGAAGCTTTCTTT. Encoded protein: CASSLRGEGTEAFF.

The V call is TRBV19, the J call TRBJ1-5; 8 positions match TRBD1. This CDR3 spans 14 amino acids. Looked up from germline, CDR1 is LNHDA and CDR2 is SQIVND (reference sequence). Trimming removed 5 bases from V and 7 bases from J; junction bases left unmatched: 7. The CDR3 coding sequence is TGTGCCAGTAGTCCCGGGACAGGTGGACAGCCCCAGCATTTT. Translated, it gives CASSPGTGGQPQHF.